These T cell receptor beta chains were read from a single sample in a study of Japanese encephalitis immunity and Zika vaccine responses. TCRdb recomputed calls from the 5' RACE reads with MiXCR, one row per CDR3 protein. The sample consists of about 420 distinct CDR3 sequences, 1.2% of them appearing once. Sequences were derived from antigen-activated CD4+ T cells from blood, cultured, sampled during a Zika inactivated vaccine study. The receptors derive from an adult man who received an inactivated Zika virus vaccine. Each CDR3 is given with its conserved first and last residue. D genes are given only for firm matches. Clone sizes are given selectively: once, few, many, or a class where the clone is expanded.

CDR3: CATSRAGTGYNEQFF
DNA: TGTGCCACCAGCAGAGCCGGGACAGGATACAATGAGCAGTTCTTC
J: TRBJ2-1
D: TRBD1
size: medium-sized
V: TRBV15

CDR3: CASSTARGSTYEQYF
DNA: TGTGCCAGTAGTACCGCTCGTGGATCGACCTACGAGCAGTACTTC
J: TRBJ2-7
D: NA
size: medium-sized
V: TRBV19

CDR3: CASSLDRRRASSTDTQYF
DNA: TGTGCCAGCAGCTTAGATCGAAGGAGGGCATCTAGCACAGATACGCAGTATTTT
J: TRBJ2-3
D: NA
size: large
V: TRBV11-2

CDR3: CSARDRGTQETQYF
DNA: TGCAGTGCTAGAGATCGGGGGACCCAAGAGACCCAGTACTTC
J: TRBJ2-5
D: NA
size: NA
V: TRBV20-1

CDR3: CAWGAGGSSYNEQFF
DNA: TGTGCCTGGGGGGCCGGAGGGAGCTCCTACAATGAGCAGTTCTTC
J: TRBJ2-1
D: NA
size: medium-sized
V: TRBV30

CDR3: CASSSYMNTEAFF
DNA: TGTGCCAGCAGCAGCTATATGAACACTGAAGCTTTCTTT
J: TRBJ1-1
D: NA
size: medium-sized
V: TRBV2

CDR3: CASTQGSGGLYEQYF
DNA: TGTGCCAGCACCCAGGGGAGTGGGGGCCTCTACGAGCAGTACTTC
J: TRBJ2-7
D: NA
size: NA
V: TRBV5-4

CDR3: CSPLPASGGFNEQFF
DNA: TGCAGCCCGCTCCCGGCTAGCGGGGGGTTCAATGAGCAGTTCTTC
J: TRBJ2-1
D: TRBD2
size: large
V: TRBV20-1

CDR3: CASSDGGARTDTQYF
DNA: TGTGCCAGCAGCGACGGGGGGGCCCGCACAGATACGCAGTATTTT
J: TRBJ2-3
D: TRBD2
size: large
V: TRBV5-4

CDR3: CSARDGQLYEQYF
DNA: TGCAGTGCTAGGGACGGACAGCTCTACGAGCAGTACTTC
J: TRBJ2-7
D: NA
size: medium-sized
V: TRBV20-1

CDR3: CASSHERGSMNTEAFF
DNA: TGCGCCAGCAGCCACGAGAGAGGGTCTATGAACACTGAAGCTTTCTTT
J: TRBJ1-1
D: NA
size: large
V: TRBV4-1

CDR3: CASSSGTVRSNEQFF
DNA: TGTGCCAGCAGCTCTGGGACAGTTCGAAGCAATGAGCAGTTCTTC
J: TRBJ2-1
D: TRBD1
size: medium-sized
V: TRBV5-4

CDR3: CASNKGNEKLFF
DNA: TGTGCCAGCAATAAAGGGAATGAAAAACTGTTTTTT
J: TRBJ1-4
D: NA
size: medium-sized
V: TRBV2

CDR3: CASSQDHGGTNEKLFF
DNA: TGCGCCAGCAGCCAAGATCACGGAGGAACTAATGAAAAACTGTTTTTT
J: TRBJ1-4
D: NA
size: large
V: TRBV4-1

CDR3: CSARSPYGYTF
DNA: TGCAGTGCTAGGAGCCCATATGGCTACACCTTC
J: TRBJ1-2
D: NA
size: medium-sized
V: TRBV20-1

CDR3: CASSRGATNEKLFF
DNA: TGTGCCAGCAGTCGTGGGGCAACTAATGAAAAACTGTTTTTT
J: TRBJ1-4
D: NA
size: medium-sized
V: TRBV6-2/TRBV6-3

CDR3: CASSQAHSGGRTEAFF
DNA: TGTGCCAGTAGCCAGGCGCATTCAGGGGGCCGCACTGAAGCTTTCTTT
J: TRBJ1-1
D: TRBD1
size: many
V: TRBV19

CDR3: CAWSPGTEHSPLHF
DNA: TGTGCCTGGAGCCCCGGGACAGAGCATTCACCCCTCCACTTT
J: TRBJ1-6
D: TRBD1
size: medium-sized
V: TRBV30

CDR3: CASSSSRQLTDTQYF
DNA: TGTGCCAGCAGCTCCAGCAGGCAACTCACAGATACGCAGTATTTT
J: TRBJ2-3
D: NA
size: medium-sized
V: TRBV7-2

CDR3: CASSHKTGSLSSPLHF
DNA: TGCGCCAGCAGCCACAAAACCGGGTCCCTAAGTTCACCCCTCCACTTT
J: TRBJ1-6
D: NA
size: medium-sized
V: TRBV4-1

CDR3: CAWSGGTYGYTF
DNA: TGTGCCTGGAGCGGGGGAACCTATGGCTACACCTTC
J: TRBJ1-2
D: NA
size: medium-sized
V: TRBV30

CDR3: CASSYRLGAGGETQYF
DNA: TGTGCCAGCAGTTACCGCCTCGGAGCGGGGGGAGAGACCCAGTACTTC
J: TRBJ2-5
D: TRBD2
size: large
V: TRBV6-5

CDR3: CASGWTGGQAEAFF
DNA: TGTGCCAGCGGATGGACAGGGGGTCAGGCTGAAGCTTTCTTT
J: TRBJ1-1
D: TRBD1
size: medium-sized
V: TRBV7-2

CDR3: CASELAGGRGTGELFF
DNA: TGTGCCAGTGAGCTAGCGGGGGGGCGCGGCACCGGGGAGCTGTTTTTT
J: TRBJ2-2
D: TRBD2
size: medium-sized
V: TRBV19

CDR3: CAVSLGVGAMTSTDTQYF
DNA: TGCGCCGTCAGCCTGGGCGTTGGGGCCATGACTAGCACAGATACGCAGTATTTT
J: TRBJ2-3
D: NA
size: medium-sized
V: TRBV5-1

CDR3: CASSPGDTQPQHF
DNA: TGCGCCAGCAGCCCGGGAGATACTCAGCCCCAGCATTTT
J: TRBJ1-5
D: NA
size: hyperexpanded
V: TRBV5-1

CDR3: CAISGGQNSPLHF
DNA: TGTGCCATCAGTGGCGGGCAAAATTCACCCCTCCACTTT
J: TRBJ1-6
D: NA
size: medium-sized
V: TRBV10-3

CDR3: CASSFQWTAVGGELFF
DNA: TGTGCCAGCAGCTTCCAATGGACTGCCGTCGGTGGGGAGCTGTTTTTT
J: TRBJ2-2
D: NA
size: medium-sized
V: TRBV5-4

CDR3: CATSSGGPRQQYF
DNA: TGTGCCACTTCCTCAGGGGGCCCTAGACAGCAGTACTTC
J: TRBJ2-7
D: TRBD1
size: large
V: TRBV11-2

CDR3: CASSLSSGANVLTF
DNA: TGTGCCAGCAGTTTAAGCTCTGGGGCCAACGTCCTGACTTTC
J: TRBJ2-6
D: NA
size: many
V: TRBV27

CDR3: CASSDFRRGGETQYF
DNA: TGTGCCAGCAGTGACTTTCGGCGGGGAGGAGAGACCCAGTACTTC
J: TRBJ2-5
D: NA
size: large
V: TRBV6-1

CDR3: CASSVGTVDTQYF
DNA: TGTGCCAGCAGCGTAGGGACCGTAGATACGCAGTATTTT
J: TRBJ2-3
D: NA
size: medium-sized
V: TRBV9

CDR3: CASSVGGRDTQYF
DNA: TGTGCCAGCAGCGTAGGGGGGCGGGATACGCAGTATTTT
J: TRBJ2-3
D: NA
size: medium-sized
V: TRBV9

CDR3: CASSSSSTDTQYF
DNA: TGTGCCAGCAGCTCATCAAGCACAGATACGCAGTATTTT
J: TRBJ2-3
D: NA
size: large
V: TRBV7-2

CDR3: CASSPSTMTRGYF
DNA: TGTGCCAGTAGTCCCAGTACGATGACTCGCGGGTATTTT
J: TRBJ2-3
D: NA
size: medium-sized
V: TRBV19

CDR3: CASSLVWAGYGTQYF
DNA: TGTGCCAGCAGCTTGGTTTGGGCAGGGTATGGTACGCAGTATTTT
J: TRBJ2-3
D: NA
size: large
V: TRBV5-6

CDR3: CASSTQYFSYTF
DNA: TGTGCCAGCAGCACACAATATTTTAGCTACACCTTC
J: TRBJ1-2
D: NA
size: medium-sized
V: TRBV5-6

CDR3: CASRTGGWGYGYTF
DNA: TGTGCCAGCAGGACAGGGGGTTGGGGCTATGGCTACACCTTC
J: TRBJ1-2
D: TRBD1
size: medium-sized
V: TRBV5-4

CDR3: CASSHQRGSTNEKLFF
DNA: TGCGCCAGCAGCCACCAGAGGGGATCCACTAATGAAAAACTGTTTTTT
J: TRBJ1-4
D: NA
size: medium-sized
V: TRBV4-1

CDR3: CASSLAGTSLNTGELFF
DNA: TGTGCCAGCAGCTTAGCAGGGACTAGCCTAAACACCGGGGAGCTGTTTTTT
J: TRBJ2-2
D: TRBD2
size: medium-sized
V: TRBV11-1

CDR3: CAISESFGQGNHEQYF
DNA: TGTGCCATCAGTGAGTCGTTTGGACAGGGGAACCACGAGCAGTACTTC
J: TRBJ2-7
D: TRBD1
size: large
V: TRBV10-3

CDR3: CASSPGQTLNTEAFF
DNA: TGCGCCAGCAGCCCGGGACAGACGCTGAACACTGAAGCTTTCTTT
J: TRBJ1-1
D: TRBD1
size: large
V: TRBV5-1

CDR3: CSASRRGGGDTQYF
DNA: TGCAGTGCTAGTAGGCGGGGGGGAGGGGATACGCAGTATTTT
J: TRBJ2-3
D: TRBD2
size: medium-sized
V: TRBV20-1

CDR3: CASSTIRDSNQPQHF
DNA: TGTGCCAGTAGTACGATCCGGGACAGCAATCAGCCCCAGCATTTT
J: TRBJ1-5
D: NA
size: medium-sized
V: TRBV19

CDR3: CAISVGVISSYNSPLHF
DNA: TGTGCCATCAGTGTAGGGGTAATCAGCTCCTATAATTCACCCCTCCACTTT
J: TRBJ1-6
D: NA
size: medium-sized
V: TRBV10-3

CDR3: CASSPGGRDETQYF
DNA: TGTGCCAGCAGCCCTGGAGGCAGGGACGAGACCCAGTACTTC
J: TRBJ2-5
D: NA
size: NA
V: TRBV5-4

CDR3: CASSLGVASSYEQYF
DNA: TGTGCCAGCAGCTTAGGGGTAGCCTCCTCCTACGAGCAGTACTTC
J: TRBJ2-7
D: NA
size: few
V: TRBV11-2

CDR3: CAWSVKRASSYNEQFF
DNA: TGTGCCTGGAGTGTTAAGCGGGCCAGCTCCTACAATGAGCAGTTCTTC
J: TRBJ2-1
D: NA
size: large
V: TRBV30

CDR3: CASAEGGSYNSPLHF
DNA: TGTGCCAGCGCCGAAGGGGGCTCCTATAATTCACCCCTCCACTTT
J: TRBJ1-6
D: NA
size: large
V: TRBV5-4

CDR3: CASSLSQSFNGELFF
DNA: TGTGCCAGCAGCTTATCACAGAGTTTTAATGGGGAACTGTTTTTT
J: TRBJ1-4
D: NA
size: medium-sized
V: TRBV7-2

CDR3: CASSTSPGGRTDTQYF
DNA: TGTGCCAGCAGTACCTCCCCTGGGGGGAGGACAGATACGCAGTATTTT
J: TRBJ2-3
D: NA
size: large
V: TRBV27